One sample yielded the 18 T cell receptor beta chains listed below, sequenced in a study of Ad26.COV2.S vaccination and SARS-CoV-2 variants (dated by TCRdb to about 2021). The library was generated by the immunoSEQ multiplex PCR assay. In TCRdb, the immuneACCESS table is reduced to in-frame sequences with V and J assigned. These tables do not hold every clone; where another copy was compared, an unresolved V gene accounts for under half, and the others remain unexplained. This sample lists some 290,000 clones; approximately 86% were detected once. The ten biggest clones cover more than 1.5% of the sample. The sample's treatment or condition label, decoded: about 20 received Ad26.COV2.S at low or high dose, single or two shots; several received placebo; per-sample allocation not given. For vaccine and placebo recipients, the sequenced repertoires came from samples collected on day 63 after the first injection.

The sequencing used peripheral blood, collected in a trial of Ad26.COV2.S vaccine versus placebo. All receptors come from a person between 18 and 65 years old who received the Ad26.COV2.S COVID-19 vaccine or a placebo.

This clone was recorded once. This chain links TRBV4-3 with TRBJ1-5, with 9 bases aligning to TRBD1. V was pared by 2 bases and J by 5 bases, with 1 base of the junction left unmatched. CDR1 is LGHNA and CDR2 is YSLEER in the germline V gene. This CDR3 spans 14 amino acids. The CDR3 DNA reads as TGCGCCAGCAGCCAAAGGACAGGGGATCAGCCCCAGCATTTT. As protein: CASSQRTGDQPQHF.

The gene calls are TRBV13 and TRBJ1-2; no firm D call. The CDR3 is 12 amino acids. Trimming removed 8 bases from V and 3 bases from J, with 10 bases in between. Germline values: CDR1 PRHDT, CDR2 FYEKMQ (reference sequence). The CDR3, as DNA: TGTGCCAGCGAAAGAGGGCACTATGGCTACACCTTC. The encoded protein is CASERGHYGYTF. Combining the CDR3 with reference TRBV13 and TRBJ1-2 gives the whole variable domain AAGVIQSPRHLIKEKRETATLKCYPIPRHDTVYWYQQGPGQDPQFLISFYEKMQSDKGSIPDRFSAQQFSDYHSELNMSSLELGDSALYFCASERGHYGYTFGSGTRLTVV.

V gene TRBV5-1 combines with J gene TRBJ2-1, with D perhaps matching TRBD1 or TRBD2 (6 bases each). Germline CDR1 and CDR2: SGHRS and YFSETQ. Trimming stripped 3 bases from V and 1 base from J, with 14 bases between. The CDR3 has 16 residues. The CDR3 sequence is CASSSVGGRSYNEQFF. CDR3 in DNA: TGCGCCAGCAGCTCAGTTGGGGGGCGGTCCTACAATGAGCAGTTCTTC.

The rearrangement links TRBV7-8 to TRBJ2-7; D is unclear. CDR3 length: 14 amino acids. Trimming left V 9 bases short and J 0 bases short, with 15 bases between. Germline V gene sequence: CDR1 SGHVS, CDR2 FQNEAQ. CDR3 sequence reads: CASSLGVVSYEQYF. The CDR3 nucleotides read TGTGCCAGTAGCCTTGGTGTAGTCTCCTACGAGCAGTACTTC.

This clone appeared a few times. The chain has TRBV30 and TRBJ2-7, with D hard to call. The germline V gene has CDR1 GTSNPN and CDR2 SVGIG (reference sequence). Trimming removed 1 base at V and 5 bases at J, with 12 bases between. This CDR3 comprises 13 residues. This CDR3 reads CAWSGRSTHEQYF. As DNA, the CDR3 is TGTGCCTGGAGTGGGCGGTCCACCCACGAGCAGTACTTC.

The chain couples TRBV4-2 to TRBJ1-5, with D perhaps TRBD1 (6 bases). The CDR3 has 16 residues. Germline CDR1 is LGHNA and CDR2 is YNFKEQ. Trimming removed 1 base from V and 5 bases from J, with 15 bases in between. CDR3 sequence reads: CASSQVINREDQPQHF. The DNA of the CDR3 is TGTGCCAGCAGCCAAGTCATTAACAGGGAGGATCAGCCCCAGCATTTT.

For the CDR3, the DNA is TGTGCTAGTGGTTTGGCCTCCGGGACAGTGTCTTACGAGCAGTACTTC. Amino acids: CASGLASGTVSYEQYF. The chain links TRBV12-5 to TRBJ2-7, with TRBD1 matching over 7 bases. The CDR3 loop spans 16 amino acids. CDR1 is LGHNT, CDR2 FRNRAP, per germline. V trimming: 1 base; J trimming: 4 bases; junction bases outside the gene matches: 10.

The chain links TRBV3-1 (or the pseudogene TRBV3-2) to TRBJ2-1, with TRBD2 matching 9 bases. V shed 3 bases and J 10 bases; nucleotides not matched to a gene: 7. This CDR3 region has 14 residues. The germline gives CDR1 LGHDT, CDR2 YNNKEL (reference sequence). CDR3 sequence: CASSQASGAAEQFF. As DNA, the CDR3 is TGTGCCAGCAGCCAGGCTAGCGGGGCGGCGGAGCAGTTCTTC.

The V call is TRBV10-3, the J call TRBJ1-2; 8 bases line up with TRBD1. Trimming cost V 4 bases and J 4 bases; bases outside gene matches: 8. Per the germline V gene, CDR1 is ENHRY and CDR2 is SYGVKD. CDR3 length: 15 amino acids. The CDR3 sequence: CAISASGGRVYGYTF. DNA for the CDR3: TGTGCCATCAGTGCTTCAGGGGGCCGTGTCTATGGCTACACCTTC.

This clone was counted between two and nine times. The chain has TRBV19 and TRBJ1-6; 9 bases map to TRBD1. The CDR3 loop spans 15 amino acids. With V trimmed by 5 bases and J by 7 bases, 6 bases remained unmatched. CDR1 LNHDA and CDR2 SQIVND come from the germline V gene (reference sequence). CDR3 residues: CASSEGQGMNSPLHF. Written as DNA, the CDR3 is TGTGCCAGTAGTGAAGGACAGGGGATGAATTCACCCCTCCACTTT.

This rearrangement joins TRBV11-2 to TRBJ1-6; D remains ambiguous. Germline CDR1 is SGHAT and CDR2 is FQNNGV. This CDR3 comprises 16 residues. V gave up 2 bases and J gave up 5 bases, with 13 bases separating them. Here the CDR3 reads CASSLRRGRDNSPLHF. The CDR3 region has the DNA TGTGCCAGCAGCTTAAGGCGGGGTAGGGATAATTCACCCCTCCACTTT. Full variable domain (remainder filled in from reference TRBV11-2 and TRBJ1-6): EAGVAQSPRYKIIEKRQSVAFWCNPISGHATLYWYQQILGQGPKLLIQFQNNGVVDDSQLPKDRFSAERLKGVDSTLKIQPAKLEDSAVYLCASSLRRGRDNSPLHFGNGTRLTVT.

The CDR3 DNA reads as TGTGCCAGCTCACCCTCCGGGACAGGGGTCGCAGAGACCCAGTACTTC. Protein sequence: CASSPSGTGVAETQYF. The J gene is TRBJ2-5, the V gene TRBV18, with 10 bases matching TRBD1. The J segment lost 4 bases and the V segment lost 3 bases, leaving 8 bases of the junction unmatched. The CDR3 length is 16 residues. The germline CDR1 and CDR2 sequences are KGHSH and LQKENI. The full variable domain, its missing parts supplied by reference TRBV18 and TRBJ2-5, is NAGVMQNPRHLVRRRGQEARLRCSPMKGHSHVYWYRQLPEEGLKFMVYLQKENIIDESGMPKERFSAEFPKEGPSILRIQQVVRGDSAAYFCASSPSGTGVAETQYFGPGTRLLVL.

CDR3 nucleotides: TGTGCCAGCAGCTTCTCCGGGTACGAGCAGTACTTC. This encodes CASSFSGYEQYF. The J gene is TRBJ2-7, the V gene TRBV5-5, with D unclear. The CDR3 extends over 12 amino acids. CDR1 and CDR2 (germline): SGHKS, YYEKEE (reference sequence). The V gene lost 2 bases and the J gene lost 4 bases, with 7 bases spanning the gap.

The genes are TRBV29-1 and TRBJ1-1; 7 positions agree with TRBD1. The trim removed 6 bases at V and 4 bases at J, leaving 5 bases unmatched. The CDR3 covers 12 residues. The V gene's germline CDR1 is SQVTM and CDR2 ANQGSEA. CDR3 sequence: CSVGTASTEAFF. The CDR3 DNA follows: TGCAGCGTGGGGACAGCCAGCACTGAAGCTTTCTTT.

The chain carries TRBV30 and TRBJ1-3; 7 bases map to TRBD1. The ends lost 5 bases at V and 0 bases at J; junction bases unmatched: 7. Germline V lookup: CDR1 GTSNPN, CDR2 SVGIG (reference sequence). The CDR3 spans 15 residues. CDR3 region: CAWAKGTVSGNTIYF. The CDR3 DNA follows: TGTGCCTGGGCCAAGGGGACAGTCTCTGGAAACACCATATATTTT.

The J gene is TRBJ2-2, the V gene TRBV2, with 11 bases aligning to TRBD2. There are 16 residues in the CDR3. Germline V CDR1 and CDR2: SNHLY, FYNNEI. V lost 4 bases to trimming and J lost 5 bases; unmatched junction nucleotides: 6. Written as DNA, the CDR3 is TGTGCCAGCAGTGGGGTAGCGGGGGGGCGGACCGGGGAGCTGTTTTTT. Its translation: CASSGVAGGRTGELFF.

V gene TRBV5-3 combines with J gene TRBJ1-2; 7 nucleotides line up with TRBD1. TRBV5-3 falls under the ORF class, with uncertain function. Losses at the gene ends were 2 bases for V and 6 bases for J; bases not matched to a gene: 7. CDR3 length equals 14 residues. The CDR3: CARSLTGVLNGYTF. CDR3 DNA sequence: TGTGCCAGAAGCTTAACAGGGGTCTTGAATGGCTACACCTTC.

This chain connects TRBV7-2 to TRBJ2-7; 7 positions match TRBD1. CDR1 and CDR2 from the germline V gene are SGHTA and FQGNSA. V gave up 1 base and J gave up 3 bases; unmatched junction bases: 15. The CDR3 consists of 18 residues. The CDR3 spells CASSLVFPGTAYFYEQYF. CDR3 DNA: TGTGCCAGCAGCTTAGTATTCCCCGGGACAGCTTACTTCTACGAGCAGTACTTC.